This T cell receptor beta chain was recorded in a study of CD8 T cells in ankylosing spondylitis. Study-wide results and limits: The authors found the disease-linked clones to be CD8+ and relatively rare in peripheral blood. The authors reported significant enrichment of disease-linked clones in matched ankylosing spondylitis synovial fluid.

At least ten counts were recorded for this clonotype. The antigen is unknown. V lost 7 bases and J 2 bases, leaving 12 bases between the germline ends. From germline, CDR1 is SNHLY and CDR2 FYNNEI. This CDR3 has 14 residues. MiXCR was run by TCRdb on the 5' RACE reads, yielding one entry per CDR3 protein. This sample has 150,000 to 200,000 distinct CDR3 sequences, with roughly 10% found just once. The sequence derives from a male donor with ankylosing spondylitis or in good health (not recorded which). Sequenced: blood, either unsorted or a sorted T cell fraction (not recorded which). The V gene is TRBV2, the J gene TRBJ2-1, with a weak D call TRBD2 (5 bases). The CDR3 reads CASNEGLPYNEQFF. As DNA, the CDR3 is TGTGCCAGCAACGAGGGCCTTCCCTACAATGAGCAGTTCTTC.